A selection of T cell receptor beta chains follows, all from one sample in a study of T-cell memory formation after mild COVID-19. TCRdb re-derived calls from the 5' RACE reads in MiXCR, one entry per CDR3 protein. This table holds around 340,000 distinct CDR3 sequences, approximately 14% found once. The specimen sequenced was PBMCs or a T cell subset sorted from them (not recorded which). Receptors originate from a man between 18 and 29 years old who had mild COVID-19 (a few samples of this study predate the infection). Cell type and time point are not known. Both conserved end residues are part of each CDR3. A D gene is named only where the DNA matches it firmly. Clone sizes are given selectively: once, few, many, or a class where the clone is expanded.

v_call	clone_size	j_call	d_call	cdr3_aa	cdr3_nt
TRBV28	few	TRBJ2-5	TRBD2	CASSGGLGPGGWQETQYF	TGTGCCAGCAGTGGAGGTCTTGGGCCGGGGGGGTGGCAAGAGACCCAGTACTTC
TRBV7-2	few	TRBJ1-6	NA	CASSLASAGRRSPLHF	TGTGCCAGCAGCTTAGCTTCGGCAGGACGGCGGTCACCCCTCCACTTT
TRBV7-2	few	TRBJ1-1	NA	CASTGQGPNTEAFF	TGTGCCAGCACCGGGCAGGGGCCGAACACTGAAGCTTTCTTT
TRBV7-8	many	TRBJ2-2	NA	CASSSSNTGELFF	TGTGCCAGCAGCTCCAGCAACACCGGGGAGCTGTTTTTT
TRBV29-1	few	TRBJ2-5	NA	CSVVSFETQYF	TGCAGCGTTGTGTCTTTCGAGACCCAGTACTTC
TRBV20-1	NA	TRBJ1-5	NA	CSARGGSSNQPQHF	TGCAGTGCTAGAGGGGGCTCCAGCAATCAGCCCCAGCATTTT
TRBV7-9	few	TRBJ1-2	NA	CASSAWTSYGYTF	TGTGCCAGCAGCGCCTGGACATCATATGGCTACACCTTC
TRBV4-1	few	TRBJ2-7	TRBD2	CASSQVVSGGPTYEQYF	TGCGCCAGCAGCCAAGTCGTTAGCGGGGGGCCTACCTACGAGCAGTACTTC
TRBV12-3/TRBV12-4	NA	TRBJ1-6	TRBD1	CASRPPGTGDLALHF	TGTGCCAGCAGACCTCCCGGGACAGGGGATCTGGCCCTCCACTTT
TRBV20-1	many	TRBJ1-2	NA	CSARDGTSGGYTF	TGCAGTGCTAGAGATGGGACATCGGGTGGCTACACCTTC
TRBV7-7	NA	TRBJ2-5	NA	CASSRQVGTQYF	TGTGCTAGCAGCCGCCAGGTTGGGACCCAGTACTTC
TRBV10-3	once	TRBJ2-7	NA	CAISESPHEQYF	TGTGCCATCAGTGAGTCCCCCCACGAGCAGTACTTC
TRBV12-3/TRBV12-4	NA	TRBJ1-1	TRBD1	CASSLADRGNTEAFF	TGTGCCAGCAGTTTAGCGGACAGGGGCAACACTGAAGCTTTCTTT
TRBV5-1	few	TRBJ2-6	TRBD1	CASSWERTGAGANVLTF	TGCGCCAGCAGCTGGGAGAGAACAGGGGCTGGGGCCAACGTCCTGACTTTC
TRBV7-9	few	TRBJ2-3	NA	CASSLVEPDTQYF	TGTGCCAGCAGCTTAGTGGAACCAGATACGCAGTATTTT
TRBV6-5	few	TRBJ2-2	NA	CASSYNLQGELFF	TGTGCCAGCAGTTACAACCTTCAGGGGGAGCTGTTTTTT
TRBV6-2/TRBV6-3	few	TRBJ1-2	TRBD1	CASSYSGTVRRYTF	TGTGCCAGCAGTTACTCCGGGACAGTCCGTCGCTACACCTTC
TRBV27	NA	TRBJ1-2	TRBD1	CASTQGPGQGHTF	TGTGCCAGCACCCAAGGGCCGGGACAGGGACACACCTTC
TRBV27	few	TRBJ2-5	NA	CASSQRVQETQYF	TGTGCCAGCAGTCAGAGAGTCCAAGAGACCCAGTACTTC
TRBV11-1	few	TRBJ2-7	NA	CASSWGDYEQYF	TGTGCCAGCAGCTGGGGGGACTACGAGCAGTACTTC
TRBV20-1	few	TRBJ1-4	NA	CSARDENRVELFF	TGCAGTGCTAGAGATGAGAATCGGGTGGAACTGTTTTTT
TRBV5-1	NA	TRBJ1-6	TRBD1	CASSRGTVRNSPLHF	TGCGCCAGCAGCCGAGGGACAGTAAGGAATTCACCCCTCCACTTT
TRBV20-1	few	TRBJ2-5	NA	CSAQLTGETQYF	TGCAGTGCCCAGCTTACAGGGGAGACCCAGTACTTC
TRBV4-1	few	TRBJ1-4	TRBD1	CASSHSRQGDKKLFF	TGCGCCAGCAGCCACTCCAGACAGGGCGATAAAAAACTGTTTTTT
TRBV28	NA	TRBJ2-1	TRBD1	CASRGGDRGGPLYNEQFF	TGTGCCAGCAGAGGGGGGGACAGGGGTGGTCCATTGTACAATGAGCAGTTCTTC
TRBV29-1	many	TRBJ2-3	NA	CSVEVGANGDTQYF	TGCAGCGTTGAAGTTGGGGCAAACGGGGATACGCAGTATTTT
TRBV4-1	many	TRBJ1-2	NA	CASSQESGYGYTF	TGCGCCAGCAGCCAAGAATCCGGGTATGGCTACACCTTC
TRBV20-1	NA	TRBJ2-3	NA	CSADDMDRTDTQYF	TGCAGTGCTGATGACATGGACCGCACAGATACGCAGTATTTT
TRBV12-3/TRBV12-4	many	TRBJ1-1	NA	CASSFPGSNTEAFF	TGTGCCAGCAGTTTCCCGGGGAGCAACACTGAAGCTTTCTTT
TRBV29-1	few	TRBJ1-2	NA	CSVEEPPRNYGYTF	TGCAGCGTTGAGGAGCCGCCGAGGAACTATGGCTACACCTTC
TRBV5-1	many	TRBJ1-1	TRBD1	CASGSSQGQLEAFF	TGCGCCAGCGGATCCTCCCAGGGACAGCTCGAAGCTTTCTTT
TRBV7-2	NA	TRBJ1-1	TRBD1	CASSFGTGGNTEAFF	TGTGCCAGCAGCTTTGGGACAGGGGGCAACACTGAAGCTTTCTTT
TRBV7-3	many	TRBJ2-3	NA	CASSLSGHTFTSTDTQYF	TGTGCCAGCAGCTTAAGTGGACATACCTTCACTAGCACAGATACGCAGTATTTT
TRBV12-3/TRBV12-4	few	TRBJ2-3	NA	CASSLHGTDTQYF	TGTGCCAGCAGTTTACACGGCACAGATACGCAGTATTTT
TRBV14	NA	TRBJ1-3	NA	CASSQVRSDSTSGNTIYF	TGTGCCAGCAGCCAAGTTCGAAGCGACAGTACTTCTGGAAACACCATATATTTT
TRBV5-1	NA	TRBJ2-1	NA	CASSGGSSYNEQFF	TGCGCCAGCAGCGGGGGGAGCTCCTACAATGAGCAGTTCTTC
TRBV7-2	NA	TRBJ1-1	NA	CASKIDRNTEAFF	TGTGCCAGCAAAATCGACAGGAACACTGAAGCTTTCTTT
TRBV7-3	NA	TRBJ2-2	NA	CASSAQSGLRSGELFF	TGTGCCAGCAGCGCCCAGTCGGGACTCCGGAGCGGGGAGCTGTTTTTT
TRBV5-6	few	TRBJ2-4	TRBD1	CASSAGQGRDIQYF	TGTGCCAGCAGCGCGGGACAGGGGAGGGACATTCAGTACTTC
TRBV6-2/TRBV6-3	many	TRBJ2-1	TRBD2	CASVWPSGGADEQFF	TGTGCCAGCGTTTGGCCCAGCGGGGGGGCGGATGAGCAGTTCTTC
TRBV20-1	few	TRBJ1-2	NA	CSASEGVGYTF	TGCAGTGCTAGTGAGGGGGTGGGCTACACCTTC
TRBV20-1	NA	TRBJ2-5	NA	CSARVGIGGETQYF	TGCAGTGCTAGAGTTGGAATTGGGGGGGAGACCCAGTACTTC
TRBV4-1	few	TRBJ2-7	NA	CASSQLLGAYEQYF	TGCGCCAGCAGCCAACTTTTGGGGGCCTACGAGCAGTACTTC
TRBV9	NA	TRBJ1-2	NA	CASSVGCCRGYGYTF	TGTGCCAGCAGCGTTGGTTGTTGTAGGGGATATGGCTACACCTTC
TRBV12-3/TRBV12-4	NA	TRBJ2-1	TRBD1	CASSPSGTGDGQFF	TGTGCCAGCAGCCCGTCGGGGACAGGGGACGGGCAGTTCTTC
TRBV29-1	NA	TRBJ1-4	NA	CSVITGREKLFF	TGCAGCGTGATAACAGGGAGGGAAAAACTGTTTTTT
TRBV7-2	NA	TRBJ2-3	TRBD1	CASSQRTGGITDTQYF	TGTGCCAGCAGCCAAAGGACAGGGGGTATAACAGATACGCAGTATTTT
TRBV30	few	TRBJ1-2	NA	CAWSADSYYGYTF	TGTGCCTGGAGTGCGGACAGTTACTATGGCTACACCTTC
TRBV6-2/TRBV6-3	few	TRBJ1-5	NA	CASSLNGVYQPQHF	TGTGCCAGCAGTCTCAACGGAGTGTATCAGCCCCAGCATTTT
TRBV12-3/TRBV12-4	many	TRBJ1-5	TRBD1	CASSPTDRGSHQPQHF	TGTGCCAGCAGTCCCACGGACAGGGGGTCGCATCAGCCCCAGCATTTT
TRBV6-6	many	TRBJ2-1	TRBD2	CASSYGTSGGNEQFF	TGTGCCAGCAGTTACGGGACTAGCGGGGGTAATGAGCAGTTCTTC
TRBV29-1	few	TRBJ2-1	TRBD2	CSVSKWGLAGNNEQFF	TGCAGCGTTTCCAAATGGGGACTAGCGGGGAACAATGAGCAGTTCTTC
TRBV4-3	NA	TRBJ1-1	NA	CASSRSRVNTEAFF	TGCGCCAGCAGCCGAAGCAGGGTTAACACTGAAGCTTTCTTT
TRBV20-1	NA	TRBJ2-5	NA	CSARDLTSIETQYF	TGCAGTGCTAGAGATCTAACTAGCATAGAGACCCAGTACTTC
TRBV7-2	few	TRBJ1-2	NA	CASSLAPEIYGYTF	TGTGCCAGCAGCTTAGCCCCAGAGATCTATGGCTACACCTTC
TRBV27	NA	TRBJ2-2	NA	CASSLMAMGGELFF	TGTGCCAGCAGCCTTATGGCCATGGGGGGGGAGCTGTTTTTT